Listed below are T cell receptor beta chains from one sample, sequenced in a study of T cell repertoires in cytomegalovirus infection. For these TCRs, the target antigens are not known. TCRdb re-analysed the reads in MiXCR, keeping a single row per CDR3 protein. The sample shows some 940,000 distinct CDR3 sequences, around 30% of them seen only once. The specimen was cultured CD8+ T cells from PBMCs, collected from culture after CMV antigen stimulation. The receptors shown here come from a human donor in good health (CMV status not recorded). Some clones in this sample may be carry-over from other donors' samples. Each CDR3 is given with its conserved first and last residue. Fields, in order: V gene, clone size, J gene, CDR3 protein. Part of the rows lack a size; the others show once, few, many or a class for expanded clones.

>TRBV5-6|NA|TRBJ2-3
CASSPDLPDTQYF
>TRBV2|many|TRBJ1-1
CASSEGGRTEAFF
>TRBV15|few|TRBJ1-2
CATSRDFAVGGTDGYTF
>TRBV7-9|NA|TRBJ2-2
CASSLSWTDTGELFF
>TRBV12-3/TRBV12-4|NA|TRBJ1-5
CASGQYGQPQHF
>TRBV27|NA|TRBJ1-1
CASSEAELNTEAFF
>TRBV5-6|NA|TRBJ1-2
CASSSGSYSYGYTF
>TRBV6-1|few|TRBJ1-1
CAARIWNTEAFF
>TRBV7-9|many|TRBJ2-5
CASSPPYGQETQYF
>TRBV7-9|many|TRBJ1-4
CASSRDRGREGPEKLFF
>TRBV7-9|NA|TRBJ1-5
CASSLTGGTSQPQHF
>TRBV7-6|NA|TRBJ2-3
CASSLFLGRADTQYF
>TRBV4-1|many|TRBJ1-1
CASSLDNMNTEAFF
>TRBV12-5|many|TRBJ1-5
CASGDPDVSQPQHF
>TRBV6-6|NA|TRBJ1-5
CASTGDLTGFDQPQHF
>TRBV19|NA|TRBJ2-1
CASRTLEGNEQFF
>TRBV25-1|NA|TRBJ1-4
CASGFNEKLFF
>TRBV4-1|NA|TRBJ2-5
CASSHIAGVQETQYF
>TRBV6-6|NA|TRBJ2-7
CASQGGASYEQYF
>TRBV11-3|many|TRBJ2-1
CASSLNRGGYNEQFF
>TRBV12-3/TRBV12-4|many|TRBJ1-2
CASSLSPRGHGYTF
>TRBV6-5|NA|TRBJ2-3
CASSMGNGRVLDTQYF